This T cell receptor (beta chain) stems from a study of shared clonotypes between healthy human individuals (dated by TCRdb to the early 2020s). Describing the broader study: A couple of women and three men aged 18 to 49 years were included in the cohort. For each donor, three plates each were used for CD4 naive and CD4 memory, two plates were used for CD8 naive, and one plate was used for CD8 memory. Blood TCR repertoires of five healthy adults were deeply sequenced to estimate repertoire size and the extent of clonotype sharing between individuals. To increase sequencing depth and limit assay-specific biases, TCR repertoire library preparation and sequencing were carried out by different laboratories using diverse techniques. Between about 0.9 and 9 billion PBMCs per donor were obtained by leukapheresis.

From the germline V gene, CDR1 is MDHEN and CDR2 is SYDVKM. The CDR3 has 12 amino acids, counting the end cysteine and phenylalanine. The retained sequence is limited to the CDR3, 36 bases, with the frame set at the first base. The trim is 4 bases for V and 7 bases for J, with a gap of 8 bases between the germline ends. Points on this clone: Its antigen remains undetermined. Per-nucleotide qualities are absent, and no much larger clonotype sits a single base away. Other DNA variants within this sample encode the same CDR3.

Healthy HIV-negative adults with no recently reported acute infections or vaccinations were included as donors. Every donor was a Caucasian adult residing in Nashville, Tennessee, USA. CD4+ T cells were enriched through magnetic negative selection, after which naive cells were positively selected on CD45RA and the remaining negative fraction served as the memory subset. Blood was collected by leukapheresis, and PBMCs were isolated by Ficoll-Histopaque density gradient centrifugation and then cryopreserved in liquid nitrogen vapor phase. Analytical flow cytometry was used to check the purity and quantity of every magnetically sorted T cell population. Genomic DNA was isolated from each sorted fraction and quantified by UV absorbance on a Nanodrop 2000c. Using the deep immunoSEQ assay, multiplex PCR amplified TCR CDR3 regions from genomic DNA. Genomic DNA extracted from each cell subset was distributed evenly over all wells of several immunoSEQ 96-well plates, and each plate served as one replicate. For sorted subsets, 200 to 250 ng of genomic DNA, equivalent to 30,000 or so T cell genomes, went into each replicate PCR. The purified libraries were quantified using a Qubit 3.0 fluorometer, sized with a Bioanalyzer 2100, and then quantified again using the KAPA Library Quantification kit. Every immunoSEQ 96-well plate was sequenced on a separate single-read 150-cycle Illumina NextSeq 550 flow cell. The paper's data handling went like this. Because the immunoSEQ output held only junctional sequences and lacked quality scores, the filtering could not match the filtering applied to full-length reads. To assign V/J genes and CDR3, sequences were annotated using PyIR, a Python wrapper for IgBLAST v1.9, with IMGT germline references. Reads with weak V/J assignments (E-value above 1e-6), missing CDR3, stop codons, out-of-frame junctions, or ambiguous translated residues were removed. V3J clonotypes were defined by identical inferred V gene, J gene, and CDR3 amino acid sequence. Percentage overlap between repertoires was computed as shared unique clonotypes divided by the size of the smaller repertoire. Richness of each repertoire was evaluated using RTK rarefaction, the Chao1 estimator, and Recon v2.1 estimates of unobserved clonotypes. Generation probabilities were computed with OLGA for all TCRbeta clonotypes obtained by the gDNA method from a handful of donors. The source is immuneACCESS, and TCRdb retained only in-frame sequences with V and J called. Part of the clones is not carried over; for the studies checked, unresolved V genes explain less than half of this, and the remainder is unexplained. The DNA was the basis for D and trimming; V, J and clone size are from that table. The sample profile shows around 2.5 million clones; over 85% of them were found once. Of the sample, roughly 0.36% is held by the ten largest clones.

Findings and caveats that apply to the study as a whole: Because the study included only a small number of donors, the genetic and exposure-history diversity represented was limited. Clonotypes shared by all four sorted-subset donors showed higher generation probabilities than non-shared clonotypes. Naive subsets generally had larger estimated clonotype richness than memory subsets. Across four donors, roughly 5.1% of naive CD4, around 3.5% of naive CD8, 2.3% of memory CD4, and 0.4% to 0.45% of memory CD8 clonotypes were shared. Sampling was restricted to blood, and TCR repertoires in tissue are likely to differ from TCR repertoires in blood. Pairwise subsampling led to the expectation that sequencing depth would affect the degree of clonotype sharing among donors. Rarefaction of sorted-subset datasets indicated incomplete sequencing despite the large sequencing depth.

Sequenced sample: naive CD4+ T cells from PBMCs. This sample's cell subset or site label indicates: CD45RA+ positively selected. This TCR derives from a man aged 18 to 30 in good health. Some clones in this sample may be carry-over from other donors' samples. The chain is made from TRBV28 and TRBJ1-5; the D gene lacks a confident call. CDR3 loop: CASSSVNQPQHF. The nucleotide sequence is given as TGTGCCAGCAGTTCCGTCAACCAGCCCCAGCATTTT.